The T cell receptor beta chain under discussion was sequenced for a study of metastatic and nonmetastatic thyroid tumors. Turning to the study itself: Blood and tumor or nodule tissue repertoires from malignant and benign thyroid patients were compared.

TCRdb reassembled clones from the PCR reads with MiXCR. The table lists 25,000 to 30,000 clones, around 25% of them singletons. Study-wide results and limits: The reported finding was significantly higher TCR beta diversity in malignant thyroid tumors relative to benign nodules, in blood and tumor.

There are many counts of this clone. Its target is unknown. CDR1 is SEHNR and CDR2 is FQNEAQ in the germline V gene (reference sequence). The V and J ends lost 0 bases and 1 base, in that order; junction bases with no gene match: 0. The CDR3 has 16 residues. Thyroid surgery was preceded by no treatment in any patient. The V call is TRBV7-9, the J call TRBJ2-6; 7 nucleotides match TRBD1. The TCR comes from a female donor with papillary thyroid cancer or a benign thyroid nodule (not recorded which). Some clones in this sample may be carry-over from other donors' samples. Sequenced sample: blood. The chain's CDR3 is CASSLAQGSGANVLTF. The CDR3 DNA follows: TGTGCCAGCAGCTTAGCACAGGGGTCTGGGGCCAACGTCCTGACTTTC.